This paragraph reports one T cell receptor beta chain. Its antigen is still unknown. The sample comes from a study of shared clonotypes between healthy human individuals. Study overall: The people who gave samples were a couple of women and a few men aged 18 to 49. Overall study results and limits: Roughly 5% of naive CD4 clonotypes were common to a handful of donors.

Repertoires were generated with immunoSEQ multiplex PCR, while TCRdb's copy carries only in-frame clones and drops some. The sample has about 2.4 million clones; roughly 92% are singletons. The CDR3 contains 14 residues. V dropped 7 bases and J dropped 4 bases, with 16 bases sitting between them. The germline gives CDR1 SGHTA, CDR2 FQGNSA. This chain links TRBV7-2 with TRBJ1-1; a possible D gene is TRBD1 (5 bases). The origin of this receptor is a man younger than 35 in good health. The sequencing sample was made of naive CD4+ T cells sorted from blood. Subset reported: CD45RA+ positively selected. This CDR3 reads CASNRPGGTTEAFF. CDR3 coding DNA: TGTGCCAGCAATCGACCCGGGGGAACCACTGAAGCTTTCTTT.